These 24 T cell receptor beta chains came from one sample sequenced in a study of tumor-infiltrating lymphocytes in localized non-small cell lung cancer. Using immunoSEQ multiplex PCR, the repertoire was profiled, and TCRdb retains in-frame clones only, with some absent. The sample carries 4,900 or so clones, around 66% recorded once. Material: lung tumor tissue. All receptors derive from a human donor with non-small cell lung cancer.

This clone was detected a few times. The chain is built from TRBV4-3 and TRBJ1-1; the D gene is possibly TRBD1 (5 bases). V was shortened by 2 bases and J by 2 bases, with 9 bases between the two germline ends. Germline V gene lookup returns CDR1 LGHNA and CDR2 YSLEER. CDR3 length: 14 amino acids. CDR3: CASSQWTPNTEAFF. CDR3 nucleotide sequence: TGCGCCAGCAGCCAATGGACACCAAACACTGAAGCTTTCTTT.

The chain has TRBV7-9 and TRBJ1-4; TRBD1 matches 7 bases. V was clipped by 1 base and J by 5 bases; unmatched bases: 7. The V gene's germline CDR1 is SEHNR and CDR2 FQNEAQ (reference sequence). This CDR3 is built from 16 residues. CDR3 coding DNA: TGTGCCAGCAGCTTAGGGGACAGCAAAAAGAATGAAAAACTGTTTTTT. Translation gives CASSLGDSKKNEKLFF.

This chain links TRBV9 with TRBJ2-3; D unclear. CDR1 is SGDLS and CDR2 is YYNGEE in the germline V gene. This CDR3 has 13 amino acids. The V and J ends lost 5 bases and 2 bases respectively, with 9 bases between them. The CDR3 DNA reads TGTGCCAGCAGTGACGGAGCCACAGATACGCAGTATTTT. Translating it yields CASSDGATDTQYF.

V gene TRBV28 combines with J gene TRBJ1-5; perhaps TRBD1 as D (6 bases). V was pared by 10 bases and J by 6 bases, with 16 bases between. Germline CDR1 MDHEN, CDR2 SYDVKM. The CDR3 spans 13 residues. CDR3: CATLTGSGQPQHF. In nucleotides, the CDR3 is TGTGCCACCTTAACAGGGAGTGGTCAGCCCCAGCATTTT.

The sample holds a few counts of this clone. This chain uses TRBV10-3 with TRBJ2-3, with 7 bases fitting TRBD1. Germline CDR1 ENHRY, CDR2 SYGVKD. V shed 5 bases and J 1 base; nucleotides not matched to a gene: 9. This CDR3 has 16 amino acids. DNA of the CDR3: TGTGCCATCAGTAGAGTCGTAGGGACAGGCACAGATACGCAGTATTTT. Translating gives CAISRVVGTGTDTQYF.

A remark on this clone: Germline is not matched at one junction end, which may reflect a read error. V is TRBV10-3 and J is TRBJ1-5; the match to TRBD1 covers 10 bases. This CDR3 has 17 residues. Germline V gene data show CDR1 as ENHRY and CDR2 as SYGVKD. Here the CDR3 DNA reads TGTGCCAGCAGTCTTTGGGGACAGGGGCAATACAATCAGCCCCAGCATTTT. It yields the protein CASSLWGQGQYNQPQHF.

The rearrangement uses TRBV9 and TRBJ2-5; D remains ambiguous. Trimming took off 4 bases at V and 2 bases at J, with 12 bases between the two ends. The CDR3 totals 14 residues. Germline V CDR1 and CDR2: SGDLS, YYNGEE. The CDR3 region is CASSSRAVQETQYF. The CDR3 region has the DNA TGTGCCAGCAGCAGCCGGGCCGTTCAAGAGACCCAGTACTTC. Full variable domain (outside the CDR3, taken from reference TRBV9 and TRBJ2-5): DSGVTQTPKHLITATGQRVTLRCSPRSGDLSVYWYQQSLDQGLQFLIQYYNGEERAKGNILERFSAQQFPDLHSELNLSSLELGDSALYFCASSSRAVQETQYFGPGTRLLVL.

This clone has a handful of counts. The chain joins TRBV7-3 to TRBJ1-6; 8 bases line up with TRBD1. This CDR3 comprises 16 residues. Germline lookup yields CDR1 SGHTA and CDR2 FQGTGA. Losses at the gene ends were 2 bases for V and 10 bases for J; bases not matched to a gene: 10. This chain's CDR3 is CASSLVGQGAKSPLHF. In DNA form, the CDR3 reads TGTGCCAGCAGCTTAGTAGGGCAGGGGGCAAAATCACCCCTCCACTTT.

V is TRBV5-1 and J is TRBJ1-5, with 11 bases fitting TRBD1. V lost 4 bases, J lost 5 bases, and 5 bases stayed unmatched. This CDR3 is built from 15 residues. Germline CDR1 and CDR2: SGHRS and YFSETQ. CDR3 in amino acids: CASSRTGGADQPQHF. The CDR3 DNA is TGCGCCAGCAGCCGGACAGGGGGCGCGGATCAGCCCCAGCATTTT.

CDR3 coding DNA: TGTGCTAGTGGTTTGGGGTACGGCTACACCTTC. Translating it yields CASGLGYGYTF. V and J are TRBV12-5 and TRBJ1-2; D gene ambiguous. Germline V gene sequence: CDR1 LGHNT, CDR2 FRNRAP. V shed 1 base and J shed 8 bases, with 5 bases lying between them. The CDR3 contains 11 residues. Full variable domain (missing parts from reference TRBV12-5 and TRBJ1-2): DARVTQTPRHKVTEMGQEVTMRCQPILGHNTVFWYRQTMMQGLELLAYFRNRAPLDDSGMPKDRFSAEMPDATLATLKIQPSEPRDSAVYFCASGLGYGYTFGSGTRLTVV.

The chain couples TRBV7-9 to TRBJ1-5; no definite D call. V lost 1 base, J lost 3 bases, and 7 bases lay in between. The CDR3 covers 14 residues. Germline loops: CDR1 SEHNR, CDR2 FQNEAQ (reference sequence). CDR3 DNA: TGTGCCAGCAGCTTAGGTGGGGTCAATCAGCCCCAGCATTTT. Translating it yields CASSLGGVNQPQHF.

This clone was detected only a few times. The V and J genes are TRBV5-1 and TRBJ1-1, with 7 bases aligning to TRBD1. J gave up 0 bases and V 4 bases, and 9 bases lay outside the gene matches. Germline lookup yields CDR1 SGHRS and CDR2 YFSETQ. This CDR3 region has 16 residues. DNA of the CDR3: TGCGCCAGCAGCCGGACGGGACAGTTCATGAACACTGAAGCTTTCTTT. This codes for CASSRTGQFMNTEAFF.

The chain is built from TRBV5-1 and TRBJ1-2; D may be TRBD1 (5 bases). Germline-derived CDR1 and CDR2 are SGHRS and YFSETQ. CDR3 length: 13 residues. Trimming pared 5 bases from V and 3 bases from J, leaving 11 bases between. CDR3 coding DNA: TGCGCCAGCAGACCGCTAGGGGACTATGGCTACACCTTC. The encoded protein is CASRPLGDYGYTF.

The sample holds one count of this clone. The J gene is TRBJ2-1, the V gene TRBV4-1; D is uncertain. CDR3 length: 15 residues. Trimming stripped 1 base from V and 5 bases from J, with 12 bases between. Germline-derived CDR1 and CDR2 are MGHRA and YSYEKL. The CDR3 sequence is CASSQGVRRNNEQFF. The CDR3 DNA is TGCGCCAGCAGCCAAGGAGTCAGGCGGAACAATGAGCAGTTCTTC.

The chain combines TRBV4-1 with TRBJ2-3; no clear D gene. The CDR3 contains 12 residues. Germline-derived CDR1 and CDR2 are MGHRA and YSYEKL. V lost 5 bases, J lost 6 bases, and 9 bases lay in between. This chain's CDR3 is CASSLREDTQYF. The CDR3 DNA reads as TGCGCCAGCAGCTTACGAGAGGATACGCAGTATTTT.

This chain joins TRBV7-3 and TRBJ2-1; no firm D call. The CDR3 totals 15 residues. Germline CDR1 SGHTA, CDR2 FQGTGA. The V end was cut by 5 bases, the J end by 4 bases, with 15 bases between. The CDR3 is CASSPQSSVYNEQFF. The CDR3 region has the DNA TGTGCCAGCAGCCCCCAATCCTCAGTTTACAATGAGCAGTTCTTC.

This clone showed up just a few times. The chain carries TRBV7-6 and TRBJ1-5; 7 bases align to TRBD1. CDR1 is SGHVS, CDR2 FNYEAQ, per germline. Trimming removed 4 bases from V and 4 bases from J; junction bases left unmatched: 7. This CDR3 has 15 amino acids. CDR3 sequence reads: CASSSDGTANQPQHF. The CDR3 nucleotides read TGTGCCAGCAGCTCCGACGGGACAGCTAATCAGCCCCAGCATTTT. The full variable domain, its missing parts supplied by reference TRBV7-6 and TRBJ1-5, is GAGVSQSPRYKVTKRGQDVALRCDPISGHVSLYWYRQALGQGPEFLTYFNYEAQQDKSGLPNDRFSAERPEGSISTLTIQRTEQRDSAMYRCASSSDGTANQPQHFGDGTRLSIL.

This rearrangement joins TRBV30 to TRBJ2-7; unclear D gene. The CDR3 extends over 15 amino acids. CDR1 and CDR2 (germline): GTSNPN, SVGIG (reference sequence). V dropped 0 bases and J dropped 1 base, with 13 bases sitting between them. This chain's CDR3 is CAWSVEDGGSYEQYF. The CDR3 bases are TGTGCCTGGAGTGTAGAGGACGGTGGTTCCTACGAGCAGTACTTC.

The CDR3 sequence is CASSHGTSGTDTQYF. CDR3 bases: TGTGCCAGCAGCCACGGGACTAGCGGCACAGATACGCAGTATTTT. The chain recombines TRBV13 with TRBJ2-3; 10 bases are shared with TRBD2. V shed 5 bases, J shed 1 base, and the junction held 3 bases outside the gene matches. The CDR3 is 15 amino acids. Germline V gives CDR1 PRHDT, CDR2 FYEKMQ (reference sequence).

The chain recombines TRBV7-6 with TRBJ1-5, with D tentatively TRBD1 (5 bases). The CDR3 covers 13 residues. V lost 3 bases and J lost 6, with 9 bases in between. Germline assignment: CDR1 SGHVS and CDR2 FNYEAQ. CDR3 nucleotide sequence: TGTGCCAGCAGCTTCGGGCAGGGTCAGCCCCAGCATTTT. This translates into CASSFGQGQPQHF.

This chain joins TRBV5-1 and TRBJ2-1; tentative D call: TRBD1 (6 bases). The V end was cut by 2 bases, the J end by 0 bases, with 12 bases between. The CDR3 runs to 16 residues. The germline CDR1 and CDR2 sequences are SGHRS and YFSETQ. The CDR3 region is CASSFSTGSSYNEQFF. Here the CDR3 DNA reads TGCGCCAGCAGCTTCTCTACAGGGAGCTCCTACAATGAGCAGTTCTTC.

This sequence joins TRBV5-4 and TRBJ2-3; 8 nucleotides align to TRBD1. Germline loops: CDR1 SGHNT, CDR2 YYREEE (reference sequence). The CDR3 runs 17 residues. V was clipped by 4 bases and J by 2 bases; unmatched bases: 12. The chain's CDR3 is CASSAGTGAGSTDTQYF. The DNA for the CDR3 is TGTGCCAGCAGCGCGGGGACAGGAGCAGGGTCCACAGATACGCAGTATTTT.

The V and J genes are TRBV19 and TRBJ1-1; D perhaps matches TRBD1 (5 bases). CDR1 and CDR2 (germline): LNHDA, SQIVND (reference sequence). The germline V and J ends were trimmed by 4 bases and 4 bases, with 13 bases remaining between them. This CDR3 spans 14 amino acids. Here the CDR3 reads CASSRGGETTEAFF. The CDR3 nucleotides are TGTGCCAGTAGTAGAGGAGGGGAAACCACTGAAGCTTTCTTT. Variable domain in full (rest from reference TRBV19 and TRBJ1-1): DGGITQSPKYLFRKEGQNVTLSCEQNLNHDAMYWYRQDPGQGLRLIYYSQIVNDFQKGDIAEGYSVSREKKESFPLTVTSAQKNPTAFYLCASSRGGETTEAFFGQGTRLTVV.

The chain links TRBV5-1 to TRBJ1-2; the match to TRBD1 covers 7 bases. The germline V gene has CDR1 SGHRS and CDR2 YFSETQ. The CDR3 length is 14 residues. V shed 4 bases, J shed 8 bases, and the junction held 11 bases outside the gene matches. CDR3 bases: TGCGCCAGCAGCCTACCTGACAGGGTCGGGGGCTACACCTTC. Residues: CASSLPDRVGGYTF.